Listed here is a single TCR beta chain. Its antigen is not identified. The record originates from a study of T cells expressing NK-cell markers. Overall study context: Sequenced donors, eight in total, included seven who were HCMV-seropositive and one who was seronegative. Study-wide points: In roughly six donors, dominant NKG2C+ clonotypes were roughly 1.0-7.0% of CD8+ T cells. Leadership of the CD3+CD56-NKG2C+ fraction also belonged to these clonotypes in several donors.

For TCR beta, cDNA was produced by 5'RACE template switching with UMIs. TCRdb reprocessed the 5' RACE reads; each CDR3 protein has one entry and no DNA is given. This repertoire includes hundreds of thousands of distinct CDR3 sequences. The CDR3 length is 15 residues. The chain recombines TRBV12-3 or TRBV12-4 with TRBJ1-5; TCRdb designates TRBD1, a call that cannot be tested without DNA. The sequence derives from a woman aged 18-70 years in good health. The sequenced material came from blood T cells: a sorted CD56 or NKG2C T cell subset, CD4+ or CD8+ T cells, or bulk PBMC T cells (not recorded which). The CDR3 sequence is CASSLVTGAGQPQHF.